These T cell receptor beta chains were read from a single sample in a study of T cell repertoires in cytomegalovirus infection. Via MiXCR, TCRdb re-called the reads, giving one row per CDR3 protein. This table holds about 360,000 distinct CDR3 sequences, 15% to 20% found once. Sequenced: PBMCs. These TCRs come from a human donor in good health (CMV status not recorded). Some clones in this sample may be carry-over from other donors' samples. Both conserved end residues are part of each CDR3. A D gene is named only where the DNA matches it firmly. Size tells how often a clone was seen (once, few, many) or the class of an expanded clone, and some rows leave it out.

abundance	v_gene	d_gene	j_gene	CDR3nt	CDR3aa
many	TRBV11-2	NA	TRBJ2-7	TGTGCCAGCAGCTTAGGCGGTTACGGGGACGAGCAGTACTTC	CASSLGGYGDEQYF
few	TRBV19	TRBD1	TRBJ1-6	TGTGCCAGCCGGGACAGGGTGACCTCACCCCTCCACTTT	CASRDRVTSPLHF
many	TRBV7-2	NA	TRBJ1-4	TGTGCCAGCAGCCCCCAATCGGGGGTTAATGAAAAACTGTTTTTT	CASSPQSGVNEKLFF
NA	TRBV23-1	TRBD2	TRBJ2-2	TGCGCCAGCATATGTGAGGCTTCGAGACTAGCGGGGGAGAACACCGGGGAGCTGTTTTTT	CASICEASRLAGENTGELFF
many	TRBV4-1	TRBD1	TRBJ2-2	TGCGCCAGCAGCCCGTGGACAGGGGCGAACACCGGGGAGCTGTTTTTT	CASSPWTGANTGELFF
few	TRBV12-5	NA	TRBJ2-1	TGTGCTAGTGGTTTGCCCCCGCGGGGTGAGCAGTTCTTC	CASGLPPRGEQFF
many	TRBV7-6	TRBD1	TRBJ1-4	TGTGCCAGCAGCCCCGGGACAGGGGGCGTGATTAGTGAAAAACTGTTTTTT	CASSPGTGGVISEKLFF
few	TRBV27	NA	TRBJ2-3	TGTGCCAGCAGTTACGGGGCAGATACGCAGTATTTT	CASSYGADTQYF
few	TRBV5-4	NA	TRBJ2-1	TGTGCCAGCAGCTTGGGGCGGGGGCCTACGGATGAGCAGTTCTTC	CASSLGRGPTDEQFF
NA	TRBV3-1	TRBD2	TRBJ2-5	TGTGCCAGCACCCCCGAAAGCGGGAGGAGAGAGACCCAGTACTTC	CASTPESGRRETQYF
few	TRBV4-1	NA	TRBJ1-1	TGCGCCAGCAGCCAAACAAGCACTGAAGCTTTCTTT	CASSQTSTEAFF
few	TRBV5-6	NA	TRBJ2-3	TGTGCCAGCAGCTGGTGGGGAGCCCCAGATACGCAGTATTTT	CASSWWGAPDTQYF
few	TRBV12-5	NA	TRBJ1-5	TGTGCTAGTGGTGAGACGTTCAATCAGCCCCAGCATTTT	CASGETFNQPQHF
NA	TRBV12-3/TRBV12-4	NA	TRBJ2-5	TGTGCCAGCAGTTCCCTCGGGGTCCAGTACTTC	CASSSLGVQYF
many	TRBV12-3/TRBV12-4	NA	TRBJ2-3	TGTGCCAGCAGCAAACTAGCAGGAGGCACAGATACGCAGTATTTT	CASSKLAGGTDTQYF
NA	TRBV15	NA	TRBJ2-1	TGTGCCACCAGCAGAGTACCAGGCAGCTCCTACAATGAGCAGTTCTTC	CATSRVPGSSYNEQFF
NA	TRBV19	NA	TRBJ2-7	TGTGCCAGTAGTCTCAGGGTGCTCCCTACCTACGAGCAGTACTTC	CASSLRVLPTYEQYF
many	TRBV2	NA	TRBJ1-1	TGTGCCAGCAGTGATGCAGCCGGGACACAGAACACTGAAGCTTTCTTT	CASSDAAGTQNTEAFF
many	TRBV7-2	NA	TRBJ1-2	TGTGCCAGCAGCTTAGCCGGGGAGGGGACGGGGTACTTC	CASSLAGEGTGYF
few	TRBV4-1	NA	TRBJ1-6	TGCGCCAGCAGCCAAGGCGGGACTATTAATTCACCCCTCCACTTT	CASSQGGTINSPLHF
few	TRBV3-1	NA	TRBJ2-3	TGTGCCAGCAGCCATAGCGACCCCACAGATACGCAGTATTTT	CASSHSDPTDTQYF
few	TRBV9	NA	TRBJ2-7	TGTGCCAGCATCACACTTACCTACGAGCAGTACTTC	CASITLTYEQYF
NA	TRBV12-3/TRBV12-4	TRBD2	TRBJ2-1	TGTGCCAGCACCCACGCTGGGACTAGCAATGGGGATGAGCAGTTCTTC	CASTHAGTSNGDEQFF
few	TRBV11-2	NA	TRBJ1-2	TGTGCCAGCAGCTCGCGGAAGGAAGTAGGCTCTGGCTACACCTTC	CASSSRKEVGSGYTF
NA	TRBV6-2/TRBV6-3	NA	TRBJ1-2	TGTGCCAGCAGCCCCAGGATTCCACCCTATGGCTACACCTTC	CASSPRIPPYGYTF
NA	TRBV5-4	NA	TRBJ1-1	TGTGCCAGCAGCTTGGAAGCGGGGTTTTACTCTGAAGCTTTCTTT	CASSLEAGFYSEAFF
NA	TRBV12-3/TRBV12-4	NA	TRBJ2-7	TGTGCCAGCAGTCCGGGGACTTCCCAATACGAGCAGTACTTC	CASSPGTSQYEQYF
few	TRBV27	TRBD2	TRBJ2-5	TGTGCCAGCAGTTTGGGGACTAGCTCCAAGCCTTGGTACTTC	CASSLGTSSKPWYF
NA	TRBV5-6	NA	TRBJ1-6	TGTGCCAGCAGCTTGGCCGCGAGGAGCTCCTATAATTCACCCCTCCACTTT	CASSLAARSSYNSPLHF
many	TRBV7-9	NA	TRBJ1-6	TGTGCCAGCAGCCCTAGTGGCCAGGGTTCTAATTCACCCCTCCACTTT	CASSPSGQGSNSPLHF
few	TRBV2	TRBD1	TRBJ2-1	TGTGCCAGCAGTGGGGACAGGACGAAAAATGAGCAGTTCTTC	CASSGDRTKNEQFF
few	TRBV28	TRBD1	TRBJ2-2	TGTGCCAGCAGTGCCCAGGGGGCAAGCACCGGGGAGCTGTTTTTT	CASSAQGASTGELFF
NA	TRBV5-1	NA	TRBJ1-5	TGCGCCAGCAGCTTGTTGGCAGGGGTCGACCAGCCCCAGCATTTT	CASSLLAGVDQPQHF
many	TRBV7-2	TRBD1	TRBJ2-5	TGTGCCAGCGGGACAGCCCAAGAGACCCAGTACTTC	CASGTAQETQYF
NA	TRBV12-3/TRBV12-4	NA	TRBJ2-3	TGTGCCAGCACTCTAGCGACTAGCACAGATACGCAGTATTTT	CASTLATSTDTQYF
NA	TRBV20-1	NA	TRBJ2-1	TGCAGTGCTTCAGGACTGGGGGCCCCTAACTACAATGAGCAGTTCTTC	CSASGLGAPNYNEQFF
NA	TRBV9	TRBD1	TRBJ2-3	TGTGCCAGCAGCTTTGGACAGGACCCCGGGGATACGCAGTATTTT	CASSFGQDPGDTQYF
NA	TRBV5-6	TRBD2	TRBJ2-3	TGTGCCAGCAGTCGGGGACTAGCGGACACAGATACGCAGTATTTT	CASSRGLADTDTQYF
many	TRBV7-2	TRBD2	TRBJ2-3	TGTGCCAGCAGCTCCCCCCCACTAGCGGGACCCACAGATACGCAGTATTTT	CASSSPPLAGPTDTQYF
NA	TRBV20-1	TRBD1	TRBJ1-6	TGCAGTGGGACAGGGGGCAATTCACCCCTCCACTTT	CSGTGGNSPLHF
many	TRBV12-3/TRBV12-4	NA	TRBJ1-5	TGTGCCAGCAGTTATACAGGGTACAGTCAGCCCCAGCATTTT	CASSYTGYSQPQHF
few	TRBV5-6	NA	TRBJ2-4	TGTGCCAGCAGCTTGGAGGGATGGAATGTCAAAAACATTCAGTACTTC	CASSLEGWNVKNIQYF
many	TRBV5-5	NA	TRBJ1-5	TGTGCCAGCAGCTTGGTCGGGACCCTCGGGCAGCCCCAGCATTTT	CASSLVGTLGQPQHF
NA	TRBV5-1	NA	TRBJ2-5	TGCGCCAGCAGCTCCCGGGGGCGGGGGTCGGAAGAGACCCAGTACTTC	CASSSRGRGSEETQYF
few	TRBV12-3/TRBV12-4	NA	TRBJ2-1	TGTGCCAGCAGCTGGGGTATCTCCTACAATGAGCAGTTCTTC	CASSWGISYNEQFF
many	TRBV19	NA	TRBJ1-3	TGTGCCAGTCGATTGGACAGCTACTCTGGAAACACCATATATTTT	CASRLDSYSGNTIYF
NA	TRBV6-1	NA	TRBJ2-6	TGTGCCAGCAGTGAACGGGGTAAATCCTCTGGGGCCAACGTCCTGACTTTC	CASSERGKSSGANVLTF
few	TRBV7-6	TRBD2	TRBJ2-3	TGTGCCAGCAGCCCGGGACTAGAGGGCGATACGCAGTATTTT	CASSPGLEGDTQYF